The 3 T cell receptor beta chains below were found in one sample sequenced in a study of cytomegalovirus exposure and HLA in healthy donors. PCR was performed using 60 Vbeta and 13 Jbeta primers. Profiling relied on immunoSEQ multiplex PCR, and the TCRdb table lists in-frame clones only, not all of them. The sample includes some 140,000 clones, roughly three quarters seen only once; the top ten take around 2%. Material for sequencing was PBMCs. These receptor sequences come from a man aged 25 to 40 in good health and CMV-seronegative.

This chain connects TRBV9 to TRBJ2-3, with 7 positions matching TRBD1. Losses at the gene ends were 3 bases for V and 0 bases for J; bases not matched to a gene: 1. In germline, CDR1 is SGDLS, CDR2 YYNGEE. The length of the CDR3 is 14 residues. CDR3 nucleotide sequence: TGTGCCAGCAGCGCGGACAGGAGCACAGATACGCAGTATTTT. The encoded protein is CASSADRSTDTQYF. Using reference TRBV9 and TRBJ2-3 for the parts outside the CDR3, the full variable domain is DSGVTQTPKHLITATGQRVTLRCSPRSGDLSVYWYQQSLDQGLQFLIQYYNGEERAKGNILERFSAQQFPDLHSELNLSSLELGDSALYFCASSADRSTDTQYFGPGTRLTVL.

V gene TRBV9 combines with J gene TRBJ2-7; 13 nucleotides agree with TRBD2. This CDR3 spans 15 amino acids. From germline, CDR1 is SGDLS and CDR2 YYNGEE. J gave up 4 bases and V 0 bases, and 1 base lay outside the gene matches. The DNA of the CDR3 is TGTGCCAGCAGCGTAGCGGGACTAGCGGGATACGAGCAGTACTTC. It codes for CASSVAGLAGYEQYF.

The rearrangement joins TRBV5-8 to TRBJ1-1; a possible D gene is TRBD1 (6 bases). Germline V gene data show CDR1 as SGHTS and CDR2 as YDEGEE. V was clipped by 1 base and J by 1 base, with 14 bases between them. The CDR3 runs to 16 residues. Here the CDR3 DNA reads TGTGCCAGCAGCTTGTGGCAGGGGCTTGCGAACACTGAAGCTTTCTTT. This codes for CASSLWQGLANTEAFF.